The subject of this entry is one TCR beta chain. Its antigen specificity is not known. Base qualities are not provided; no much larger clone lies one nucleotide away. The source of the sample is a study of CD8+ T cells in alopecia areata (dated by TCRdb to 2016 to 2019). In terms of the full investigation: The treated patients, all with moderate-to-severe alopecia areata, were enrolled in an open-label pilot trial of oral tofacitinib given at 5 to 10 mg twice daily. Patients received tofacitinib for 6 to 18 months and were then followed off drug for 6 months to check for delayed response and recurrence. In treated patients, disease severity was measured using the SALT score, which gives the percentage of scalp surface area affected. The study used high-throughput TCRbeta sequencing to examine T cell clonal expansion in alopecia areata, in both the C3H/HeJ mouse model and human patients. Human TCRbeta sequencing covered scalp tissue and sorted CD4+ and CD8+ peripheral blood T cells from patchy and totalis/universalis alopecia areata patients and healthy controls. Patients on tofacitinib were biopsied at baseline and after 4 and 24 weeks of treatment, and several of the patients also had a later scalp biopsy. Scalp clonality was compared among normal scalp (n=4), patchy alopecia areata scalp (n=8), and alopecia totalis/universalis scalp (n=8). RNA came from the PAXgene miRNA kit for fixed scalp, the miRNeasy kit for PBMCs, and the RNeasy kit for mouse skin. immunoSEQ multiplex PCR using 35 Vbeta forward primers and 13 Jbeta reverse primers was used to amplify TCRbeta CDR3 regions. What the authors observed across the whole study: Shared TCR sequences between patients were less evident than in mice, which may be partly attributable to HLA diversity in the patient population. During tofacitinib treatment, many expanded lesional clones remained in scalp and blood, and this persistence may partly explain relapse after treatment is stopped. Because the treated cohort was small and had just a single nonresponder, larger studies are needed to establish links between baseline CD8+ expansion and response. Tofacitinib significantly decreased scalp clonality and the number of expanded CD8+ clones among the top 100 scalp clones. Scalp TCR repertoire analysis is complicated because resident alphabeta T cells in normal human skin are also sequenced, whereas mouse skin is dominated by gammadelta T cells. Higher clonality and more expanded CD8+ clones were observed in lesional scalp than in normal scalp, particularly in alopecia totalis/universalis, a finding suggestive of antigenic drive.

Library creation used the immunoSEQ multiplex PCR assay. To provide template for TCR sequencing, every sample had RNA extracted and reverse transcribed into cDNA. First-strand cDNA was synthesized with SuperScript III using a 2:1 mix of oligo-dT and random hexamers. A synthetic immune receptor repertoire was used to assess amplification bias, and residual bias was removed computationally. In the source study's methods: After raw reads were preprocessed to remove errors, the CDR3 was defined following IMGT conventions as running from the conserved cysteine to phenylalanine. Clonality was calculated as 1 minus Shannon entropy normalized by log2 of the number of productive unique TCRs. Whether scalp clones were CD4 or CD8 was inferred by matching scalp TCRbeta sequences against CD4 and CD8 repertoires sorted from blood. TCRdb provides this immuneACCESS table in a form limited to in-frame rearrangements. Some clones are lacking; in checked studies, under half of them reflect an unresolved V gene, and why the rest are absent is not known. V and J calls and clone size are as listed in that table; D and trimming were resolved from the DNA. For this sample there are about 150,000 clones; about three fifths appear just once. The ten largest account for more than 0.7% of the sample.

Based on the germline V gene (reference sequence), the CDR1 and CDR2 sequences are GTSNPN and SVGIG. The CDR3 runs 14 residues from the cysteine to the phenylalanine. The sequence is cut down to CDR3 DNA, 42 bases in frame from base 1. Trimming leaves V shorter by 4 bases and J shorter by 9 bases, with the junction holding 6 bases beyond the gene matches. Sample time point, as interpreted from the label and publication: more than 3 weeks on oral tofacitinib. The sample's treatment or condition label, in plain terms: oral pan-JAK inhibitor, 5-10 mg twice daily. From alopecia areata patients, peripheral blood was collected along with lesional scalp punch biopsies. After PBMCs were isolated by density centrifugation and stained for CD3, CD4 and CD8, a FACSAria was used to sort CD4+ and CD8+ T cells.

This TCR was recovered from a human donor with alopecia areata. Sample: CD4+ T cells sorted from blood, taken at week 4, from a patient treated with tofacitinib. The chain is encoded by TRBV30 joined to TRBJ1-6, with 10 middle bases fitting TRBD1. CDR3 reads: CAWISGTGVSPLHF. The DNA sequence follows: TGTGCCTGGATTTCCGGGACAGGGGTTTCACCCCTCCACTTT.